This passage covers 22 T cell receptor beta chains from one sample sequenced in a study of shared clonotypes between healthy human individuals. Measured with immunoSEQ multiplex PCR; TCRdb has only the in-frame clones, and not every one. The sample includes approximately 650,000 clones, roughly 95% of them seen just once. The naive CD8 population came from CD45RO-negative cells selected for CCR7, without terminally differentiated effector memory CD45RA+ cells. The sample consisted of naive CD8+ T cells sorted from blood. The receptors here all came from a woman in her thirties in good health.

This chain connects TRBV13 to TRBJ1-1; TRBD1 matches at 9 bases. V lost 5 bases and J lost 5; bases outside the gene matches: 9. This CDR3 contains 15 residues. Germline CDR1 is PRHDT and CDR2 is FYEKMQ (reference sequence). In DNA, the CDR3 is TGTGCCAGCAGCACCGGACAGGGGTTTTCGACTGAAGCTTTCTTT. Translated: CASSTGQGFSTEAFF.

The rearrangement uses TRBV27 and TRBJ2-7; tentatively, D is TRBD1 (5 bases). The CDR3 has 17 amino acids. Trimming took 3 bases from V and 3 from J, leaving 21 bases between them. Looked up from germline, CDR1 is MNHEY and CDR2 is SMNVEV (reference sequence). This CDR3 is CASSFRADKQRIYEQYF. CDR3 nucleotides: TGTGCCAGCAGTTTCAGGGCGGACAAACAACGGATCTACGAGCAGTACTTC.

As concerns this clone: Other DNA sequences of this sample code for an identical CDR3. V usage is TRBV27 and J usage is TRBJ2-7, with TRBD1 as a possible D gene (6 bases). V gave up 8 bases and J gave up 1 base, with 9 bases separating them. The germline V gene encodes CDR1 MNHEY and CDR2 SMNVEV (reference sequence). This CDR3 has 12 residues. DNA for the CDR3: TGTGCCAGCGGAACAGGGTCCTACGAGCAGTACTTC. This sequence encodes CASGTGSYEQYF.

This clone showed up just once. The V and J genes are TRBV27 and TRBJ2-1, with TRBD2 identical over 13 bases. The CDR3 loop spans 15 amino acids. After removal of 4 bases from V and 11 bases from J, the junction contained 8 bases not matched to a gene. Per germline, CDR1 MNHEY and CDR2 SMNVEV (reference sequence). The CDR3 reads CASSSGTSGMGKQFF. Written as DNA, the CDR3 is TGTGCCAGCAGTTCCGGGACTAGCGGGATGGGTAAGCAGTTCTTC.

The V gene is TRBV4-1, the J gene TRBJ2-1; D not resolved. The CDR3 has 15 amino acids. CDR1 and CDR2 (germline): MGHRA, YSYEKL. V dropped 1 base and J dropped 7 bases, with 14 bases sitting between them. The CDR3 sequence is CASSQGGWLGNEQFF. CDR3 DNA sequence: TGCGCCAGCAGCCAAGGGGGTTGGCTTGGGAATGAGCAGTTCTTC.

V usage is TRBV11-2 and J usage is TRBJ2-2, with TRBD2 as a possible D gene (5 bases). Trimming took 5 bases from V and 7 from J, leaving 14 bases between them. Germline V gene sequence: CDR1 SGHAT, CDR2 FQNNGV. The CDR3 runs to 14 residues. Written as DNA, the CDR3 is TGTGCCAGCAGCCCACTGCTAGCTGACGGGGAGCTGTTTTTT. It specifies CASSPLLADGELFF.

CDR3 residues: CASRPQDRATEAFF. CDR3 coding DNA: TGTGCCAGCAGGCCTCAAGACCGGGCCACTGAAGCTTTCTTT. J is TRBJ1-1 and V is TRBV6-5; D is ambiguous. CDR3 length: 14 residues. The germline V gene encodes CDR1 MNHEY and CDR2 SVGAGI. V lost 6 bases to trimming and J lost 4 bases, with 15 bases between them.

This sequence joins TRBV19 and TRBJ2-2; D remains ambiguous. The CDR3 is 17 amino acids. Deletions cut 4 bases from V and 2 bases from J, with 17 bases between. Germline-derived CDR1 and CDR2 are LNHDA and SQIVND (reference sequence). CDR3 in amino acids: CASSKSRTAYNTGELFF. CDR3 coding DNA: TGTGCCAGTAGTAAGTCCCGAACAGCCTATAACACCGGGGAGCTGTTTTTT.

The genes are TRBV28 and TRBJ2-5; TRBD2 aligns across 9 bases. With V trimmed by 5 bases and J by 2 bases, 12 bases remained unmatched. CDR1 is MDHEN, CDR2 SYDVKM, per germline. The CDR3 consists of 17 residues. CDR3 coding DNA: TGTGCCAGCAGTCCAAATTTTGCAAGCGGGAGGCAAGAGACCCAGTACTTC. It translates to CASSPNFASGRQETQYF. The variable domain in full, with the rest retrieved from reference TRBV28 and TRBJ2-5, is DVKVTQSSRYLVKRTGEKVFLECVQDMDHENMFWYRQDPGLGLRLIYFSYDVKMKEKGDIPEGYSVSREKKERFSLILESASTNQTSMYLCASSPNFASGRQETQYFGPGTRLLVL.

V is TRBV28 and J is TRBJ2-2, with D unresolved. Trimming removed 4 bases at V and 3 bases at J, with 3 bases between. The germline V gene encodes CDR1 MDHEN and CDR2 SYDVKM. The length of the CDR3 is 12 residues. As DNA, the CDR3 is TGTGCCAGCAGTTATGACACCGGGGAGCTGTTTTTT. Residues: CASSYDTGELFF.

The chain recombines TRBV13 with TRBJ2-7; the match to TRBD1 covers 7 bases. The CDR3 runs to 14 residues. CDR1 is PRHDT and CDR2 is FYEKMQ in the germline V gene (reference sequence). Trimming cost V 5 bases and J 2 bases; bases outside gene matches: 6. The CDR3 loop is CASSRTGVTYEQYF. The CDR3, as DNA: TGTGCCAGCAGCCGGACAGGAGTTACCTACGAGCAGTACTTC.

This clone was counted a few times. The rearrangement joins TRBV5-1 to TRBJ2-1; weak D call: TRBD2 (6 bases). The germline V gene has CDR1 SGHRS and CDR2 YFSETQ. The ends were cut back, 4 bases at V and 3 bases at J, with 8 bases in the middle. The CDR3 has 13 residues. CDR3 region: CASSPTSYNEQFF. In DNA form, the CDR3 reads TGCGCCAGCAGCCCGACTAGCTACAATGAGCAGTTCTTC.

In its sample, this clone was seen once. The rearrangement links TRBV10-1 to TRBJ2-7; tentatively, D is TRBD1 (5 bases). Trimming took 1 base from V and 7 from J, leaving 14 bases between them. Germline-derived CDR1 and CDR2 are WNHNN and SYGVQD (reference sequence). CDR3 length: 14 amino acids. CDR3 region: CASSELGASREQYF. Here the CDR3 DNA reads TGCGCCAGCAGTGAGTTAGGGGCGAGCAGGGAGCAGTACTTC.

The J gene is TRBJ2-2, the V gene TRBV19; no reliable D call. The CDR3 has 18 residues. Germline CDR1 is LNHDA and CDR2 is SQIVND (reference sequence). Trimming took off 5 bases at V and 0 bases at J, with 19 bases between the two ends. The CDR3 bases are TGTGCCAGTAGTCTCGCCCTAATTTTACGTACGAACACCGGGGAGCTGTTTTTT. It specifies CASSLALILRTNTGELFF.

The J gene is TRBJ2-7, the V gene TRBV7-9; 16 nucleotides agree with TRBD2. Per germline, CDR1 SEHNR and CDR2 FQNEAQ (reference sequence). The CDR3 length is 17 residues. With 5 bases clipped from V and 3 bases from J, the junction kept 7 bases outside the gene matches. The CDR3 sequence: CASSTGTSGRALYEQYF. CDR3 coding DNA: TGTGCCAGCAGCACTGGGACTAGCGGGAGGGCCCTCTACGAGCAGTACTTC.

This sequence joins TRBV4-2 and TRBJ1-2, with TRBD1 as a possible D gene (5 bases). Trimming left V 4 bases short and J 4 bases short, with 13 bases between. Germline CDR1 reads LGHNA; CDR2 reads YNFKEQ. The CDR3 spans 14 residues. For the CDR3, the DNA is TGTGCCAGCAGCCGCGGGGGGTTTGGCTATGGCTACACCTTC. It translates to CASSRGGFGYGYTF.

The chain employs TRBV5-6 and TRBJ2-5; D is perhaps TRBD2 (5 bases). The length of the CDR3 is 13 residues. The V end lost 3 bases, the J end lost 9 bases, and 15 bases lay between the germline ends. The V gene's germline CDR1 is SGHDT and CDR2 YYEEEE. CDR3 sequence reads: CASSSREEEAQYF. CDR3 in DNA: TGTGCCAGCAGCTCGCGCGAGGAGGAGGCCCAGTACTTC.

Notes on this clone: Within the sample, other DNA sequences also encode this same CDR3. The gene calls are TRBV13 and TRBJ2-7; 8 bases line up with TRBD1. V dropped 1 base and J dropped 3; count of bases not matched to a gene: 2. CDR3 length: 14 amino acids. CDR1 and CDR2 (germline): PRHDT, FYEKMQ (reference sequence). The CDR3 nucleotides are TGTGCCAGCAGCTTAGCAGGGGGCAACTACGAGCAGTACTTC. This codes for CASSLAGGNYEQYF.

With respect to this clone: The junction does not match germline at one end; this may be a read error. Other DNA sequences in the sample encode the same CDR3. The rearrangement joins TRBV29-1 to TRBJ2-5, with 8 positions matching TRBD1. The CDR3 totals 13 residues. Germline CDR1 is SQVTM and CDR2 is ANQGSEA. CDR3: CSVEDRGQETQYF. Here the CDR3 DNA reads TGCAGCGTAGAAGACAGGGGCCAAGAGACCCAGTACTTC.

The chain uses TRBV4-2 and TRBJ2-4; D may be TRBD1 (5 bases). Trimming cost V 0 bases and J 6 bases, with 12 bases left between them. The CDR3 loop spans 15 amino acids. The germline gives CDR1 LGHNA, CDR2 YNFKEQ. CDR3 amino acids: CASSQDLGLVNIQYF. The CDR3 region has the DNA TGTGCCAGCAGCCAAGATCTGGGGCTAGTAAACATTCAGTACTTC.

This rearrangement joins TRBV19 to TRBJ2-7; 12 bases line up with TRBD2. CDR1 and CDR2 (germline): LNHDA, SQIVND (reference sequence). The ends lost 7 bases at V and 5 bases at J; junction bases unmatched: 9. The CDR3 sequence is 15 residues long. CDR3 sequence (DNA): TGTGCCAGTACCCCACTAGCGGGAGGTCTGGACGAGCAGTACTTC. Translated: CASTPLAGGLDEQYF.

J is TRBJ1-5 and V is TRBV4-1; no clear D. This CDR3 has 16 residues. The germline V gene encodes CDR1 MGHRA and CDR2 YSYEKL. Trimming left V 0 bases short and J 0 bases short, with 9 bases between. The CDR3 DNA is TGCGCCAGCAGCCAAGAGGGAGGGCGTAGCAATCAGCCCCAGCATTTT. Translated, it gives CASSQEGGRSNQPQHF.